Following are 5 T cell receptor beta chains from one sample sequenced in a study of early T cells in non-severe SARS-CoV-2 infection (dated by TCRdb to the early 2020s). The protocol used for the library was 5' RACE. This sample was sequenced with a NextSeq 500. TCRdb's own reprocessing of the public reads used fastp at Q25 and MiXCR and kept productive beta chains. All rows with the same CDR3 protein become a single entry with the most common DNA and genes. For this sample there are 60,000 or so distinct CDR3 sequences; 8.9% appear just once. The ten largest clonotypes hold about 16% of the sample. The sequencing sample was made of whole blood. The source is an adult who was a healthcare worker with PCR-confirmed SARS-CoV-2 infection or an uninfected control (not recorded which).

Ten or more counts support this clonotype. This chain uses TRBV7-3 with TRBJ2-1; 7 bases map to TRBD2. This CDR3 has 16 amino acids. Unmatched junction bases numbered 7, after V lost 2 bases and J lost 3 bases. CDR1 is SGHTA, CDR2 FQGTGA, per germline. This CDR3 reads CASSLGSASGYNEQFF. The CDR3 DNA sequence: TGTGCCAGCAGCTTAGGTTCGGCTAGCGGCTACAATGAGCAGTTCTTC.

This clonotype was detected many times. The CDR3 nucleotides read TGTGCCAGCAGCCAAGTGCGGGCCCGGAACACCGGGGAGCTGTTTTTT. This sequence encodes CASSQVRARNTGELFF. The chain carries TRBV3-1 and TRBJ2-2, with TRBD2 as a possible D gene (5 bases). Germline CDR1 and CDR2: LGHDT and YNNKEL (reference sequence). Trimming left V 1 base short and J 1 base short, with 10 bases between. This CDR3 is 16 amino acids long.

This clonotype was recorded at least ten times. This rearrangement joins TRBV27 to TRBJ2-1; 7 bases match TRBD2. V lost 0 bases to trimming and J lost 12 bases; unmatched junction nucleotides: 5. CDR1 MNHEY and CDR2 SMNVEV come from the germline V gene (reference sequence). This CDR3 is 13 amino acids long. The CDR3 nucleotides are TGTGCCAGCAGTTTATCTGGCGCGGGAGTGCAGTTCTTC. It codes for CASSLSGAGVQFF.

This clonotype was seen ten or more times. The chain links TRBV29-1 to TRBJ2-1; TRBD1 or TRBD2 may be the D gene (6 bases each). The germline V gene has CDR1 SQVTM and CDR2 ANQGSEA. V lost 3 bases to trimming and J lost 3 bases, with 9 bases between them. The CDR3 runs 13 residues. The CDR3 sequence is CSVDRGGYNEQFF. CDR3 coding DNA: TGCAGCGTTGACAGGGGAGGCTACAATGAGCAGTTCTTC.

The V gene is TRBV5-1, the J gene TRBJ2-3; 16 bases are shared with TRBD2. V trimming: 4 bases; J trimming: 6 bases; junction bases outside the gene matches: 8. The CDR3 loop spans 17 amino acids. Germline V gene sequence: CDR1 SGHRS, CDR2 YFSETQ. The CDR3 is CASSQTGTSGRADTQYF. As DNA, the CDR3 is TGCGCCAGCAGCCAAACCGGGACTAGCGGGAGGGCTGATACGCAGTATTTT.